Each of the 7 T cell receptor beta chains below was sequenced from the same sample in a study of T cells in Graves' hyperthyroidism and ophthalmopathy. RNA transcripts gave rise to amplified TCR beta CDR3 regions. An initial round of RT-PCR targeting the TCR CDR3 relied on the HTBI primer set. TCRdb re-analysed the multiplex PCR reads in MiXCR, keeping a single row per CDR3 protein. The sample carries about half a million distinct CDR3 sequences, 15% to 20% recorded once. Material: blood. All receptors come from a woman in her twenties or thirties with Graves' ophthalmopathy.

The chain has TRBV2 and TRBJ1-5; the match to TRBD1 covers 10 bases. V was pared by 5 bases and J by 5 bases, with 6 bases of the junction left unmatched. Per germline, CDR1 SNHLY and CDR2 FYNNEI. The CDR3 is made up of 15 amino acids. CDR3 sequence reads: CASSFTGTGDQPQHF. The DNA of the CDR3 is TGTGCCAGCAGTTTCACCGGGACAGGGGATCAGCCCCAGCATTTT.

The chain couples TRBV6-1 to TRBJ1-3; D gene uncertain. The germline gives CDR1 MNHNS, CDR2 SASEGT. The ends were cut back, 7 bases at V and 2 bases at J, with 6 bases in the middle. The CDR3 spans 12 residues. The CDR3 DNA sequence: TGTGCCAGCACCCCCCCTGGAAACACCATATATTTT. Its translation: CASTPPGNTIYF.

The V call is TRBV15, the J call TRBJ2-7; perhaps TRBD1 as D (6 bases). CDR1 is LNHNV, CDR2 YYDKDF, per germline (reference sequence). Trimming took 0 bases from V and 2 from J, leaving 11 bases between them. The CDR3 is 15 amino acids. The CDR3 nucleotides read TGTGCCACCAGCAGAGATCTTGGGGGCCCCTACGAGCAGTACTTC. Translated: CATSRDLGGPYEQYF.

This clonotype appeared a few times. This rearrangement joins TRBV11-2 to TRBJ1-3, with no clear D. Germline CDR1 is SGHAT and CDR2 is FQNNGV. This CDR3 has 15 amino acids. V was cut by 0 bases and J by 8 bases, with 14 bases left in between. CDR3 amino acids: CASSLEAHPSDTIYF. CDR3 bases: TGTGCCAGCAGCTTAGAGGCGCACCCGTCGGACACCATATATTTT. Filled out from reference TRBV11-2 and TRBJ1-3, the complete variable domain reads EAGVAQSPRYKIIEKRQSVAFWCNPISGHATLYWYQQILGQGPKLLIQFQNNGVVDDSQLPKDRFSAERLKGVDSTLKIQPAKLEDSAVYLCASSLEAHPSDTIYFGEGSWLTVV.

This rearrangement joins TRBV28 to TRBJ1-2; D not certain. CDR3 size: 14 residues. Germline V gene lookup returns CDR1 MDHEN and CDR2 SYDVKM. The V gene lost 5 bases and the J gene lost 8 bases, with 18 bases spanning the gap. The chain's CDR3 is CASSNRARPEGYTF. The DNA for the CDR3 is TGTGCCAGCAGTAACCGGGCCAGACCGGAAGGCTACACCTTC.

This clonotype was seen at least ten times. The chain employs TRBV29-1 and TRBJ2-1, with D unclear. The V end lost 0 bases, the J end lost 4 bases, and 13 bases lay between the germline ends. This CDR3 region has 15 residues. CDR1 and CDR2 (germline): SQVTM, ANQGSEA. In DNA, the CDR3 is TGCAGCGTTGAAGATCGTGCCAGCCGATACAATGAGCAGTTCTTC. Translation gives CSVEDRASRYNEQFF.

The chain combines TRBV20-1 with TRBJ1-2, with 9 bases that match TRBD1. Germline V gives CDR1 DFQATT, CDR2 SNEGSKA (reference sequence). The CDR3 has 14 residues. After removal of 3 bases from V and 8 bases from J, the junction contained 10 bases not matched to a gene. CDR3 in DNA: TGCAGTGCTAGGACTCTAACAGGGGGCGGCGGCTACACCTTC. This translates into CSARTLTGGGGYTF.